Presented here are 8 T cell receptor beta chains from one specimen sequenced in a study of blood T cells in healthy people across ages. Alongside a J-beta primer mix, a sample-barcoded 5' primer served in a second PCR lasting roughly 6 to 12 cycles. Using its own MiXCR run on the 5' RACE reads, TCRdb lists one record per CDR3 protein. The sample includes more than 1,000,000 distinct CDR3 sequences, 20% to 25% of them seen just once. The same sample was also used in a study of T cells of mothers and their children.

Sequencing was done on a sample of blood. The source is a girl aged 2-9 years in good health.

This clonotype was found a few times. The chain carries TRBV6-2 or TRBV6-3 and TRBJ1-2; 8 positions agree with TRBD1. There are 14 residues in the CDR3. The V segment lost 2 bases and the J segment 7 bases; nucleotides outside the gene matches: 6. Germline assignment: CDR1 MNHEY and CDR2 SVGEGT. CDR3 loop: CASSYAGQAFGYTF. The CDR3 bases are TGTGCCAGCAGTTACGCGGGACAGGCTTTTGGCTACACCTTC.

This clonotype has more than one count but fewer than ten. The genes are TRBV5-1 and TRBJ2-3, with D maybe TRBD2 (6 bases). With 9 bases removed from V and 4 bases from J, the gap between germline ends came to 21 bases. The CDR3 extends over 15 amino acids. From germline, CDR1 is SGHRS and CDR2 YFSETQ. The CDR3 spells CATNPGRDHSDTQYF. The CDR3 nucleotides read TGCGCCACCAACCCGGGGCGGGATCACTCAGATACGCAGTATTTT. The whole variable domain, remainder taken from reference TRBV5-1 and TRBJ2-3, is KAGVTQTPRYLIKTRGQQVTLSCSPISGHRSVSWYQQTPGQGLQFLFEYFSETQRNKGNFPGRFSGRQFSNSRSEMNVSTLELGDSALYLCATNPGRDHSDTQYFGPGTRLTVL.

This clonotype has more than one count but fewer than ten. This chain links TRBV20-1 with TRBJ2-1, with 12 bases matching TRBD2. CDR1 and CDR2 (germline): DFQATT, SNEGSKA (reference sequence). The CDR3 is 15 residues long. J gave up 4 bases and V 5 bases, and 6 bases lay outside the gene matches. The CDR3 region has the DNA TGCAGTGCTTCCGAGACTAGCGGGGGATACAATGAGCAGTTCTTC. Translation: CSASETSGGYNEQFF.

The CDR3 here is CSVGLGQRGYTF. In DNA form, the CDR3 reads TGCAGCGTTGGGCTCGGACAGAGAGGCTACACCTTC. V and J are TRBV29-1 and TRBJ1-2, with D possibly TRBD1 on 6 matching bases. The CDR3 length is 12 residues. Trimming took 4 bases from V and 8 from J, leaving 14 bases between them. Looked up from germline, CDR1 is SQVTM and CDR2 is ANQGSEA. The full variable domain, its missing parts supplied by reference TRBV29-1 and TRBJ1-2, is SAVISQKPSRDICQRGTSLTIQCQVDSQVTMMFWYRQQPGQSLTLIATANQGSEATYESGFVIDKFPISRPNLTFSTLTVSNMSPEDSSIYLCSVGLGQRGYTFGSGTRLTVV.

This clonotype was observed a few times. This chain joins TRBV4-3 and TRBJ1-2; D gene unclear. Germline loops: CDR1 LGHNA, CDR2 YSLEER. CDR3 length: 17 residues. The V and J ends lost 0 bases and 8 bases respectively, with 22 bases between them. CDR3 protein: CASSQDQYNQGGPGYTF. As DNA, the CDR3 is TGCGCCAGCAGCCAAGATCAATACAATCAAGGCGGACCAGGCTACACCTTC.

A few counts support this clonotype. CDR3 in amino acids: CRGRGPSHSPLHF. In nucleotides, the CDR3 is TGCAGGGGGAGAGGACCCTCCCATTCACCCCTCCACTTT. The V call is TRBV29-1, the J call TRBJ1-6, with D unclear. The CDR3 has 13 residues. Germline V gene sequence: CDR1 SQVTM, CDR2 ANQGSEA.

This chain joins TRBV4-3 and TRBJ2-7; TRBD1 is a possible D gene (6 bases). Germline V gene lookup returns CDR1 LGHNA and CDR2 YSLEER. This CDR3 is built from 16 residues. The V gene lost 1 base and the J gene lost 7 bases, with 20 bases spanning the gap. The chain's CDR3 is CASSQANDRRSGEQYF. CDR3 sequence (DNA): TGCGCCAGCAGCCAAGCAAATGACAGGAGGTCGGGAGAGCAGTACTTC.

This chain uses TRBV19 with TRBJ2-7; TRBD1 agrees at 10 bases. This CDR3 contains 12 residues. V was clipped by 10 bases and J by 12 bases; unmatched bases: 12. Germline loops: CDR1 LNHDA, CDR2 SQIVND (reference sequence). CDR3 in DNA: TGTGCCACCGCAGGACAGGGGGGTTTTCGGTACTTC. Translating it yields CATAGQGGFRYF.